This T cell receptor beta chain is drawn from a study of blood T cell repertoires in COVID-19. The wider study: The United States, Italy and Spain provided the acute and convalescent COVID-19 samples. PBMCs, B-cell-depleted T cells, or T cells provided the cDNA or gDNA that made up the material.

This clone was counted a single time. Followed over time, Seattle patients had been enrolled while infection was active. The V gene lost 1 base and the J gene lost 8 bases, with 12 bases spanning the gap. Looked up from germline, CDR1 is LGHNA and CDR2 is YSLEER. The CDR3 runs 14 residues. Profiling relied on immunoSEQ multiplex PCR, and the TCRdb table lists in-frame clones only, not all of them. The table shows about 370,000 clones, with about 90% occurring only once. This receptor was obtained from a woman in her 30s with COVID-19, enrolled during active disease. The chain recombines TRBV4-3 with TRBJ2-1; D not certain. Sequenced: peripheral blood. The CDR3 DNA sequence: TGCGCCAGCAGCCAAGGAGGTAATGCTCATGAGCAGTTCTTC. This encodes CASSQGGNAHEQFF.